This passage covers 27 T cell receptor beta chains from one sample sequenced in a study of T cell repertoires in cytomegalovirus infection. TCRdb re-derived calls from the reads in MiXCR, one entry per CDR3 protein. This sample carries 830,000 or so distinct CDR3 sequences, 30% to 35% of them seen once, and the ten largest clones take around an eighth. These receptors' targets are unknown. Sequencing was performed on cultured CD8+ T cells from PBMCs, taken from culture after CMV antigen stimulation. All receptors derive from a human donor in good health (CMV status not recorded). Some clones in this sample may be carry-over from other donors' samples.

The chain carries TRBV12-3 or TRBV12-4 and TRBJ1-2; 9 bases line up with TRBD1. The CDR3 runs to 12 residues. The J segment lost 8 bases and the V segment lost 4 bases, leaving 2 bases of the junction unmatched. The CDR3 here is CASSWGQGGYTF. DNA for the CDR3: TGTGCCAGCAGTTGGGGACAGGGCGGCTACACCTTC.

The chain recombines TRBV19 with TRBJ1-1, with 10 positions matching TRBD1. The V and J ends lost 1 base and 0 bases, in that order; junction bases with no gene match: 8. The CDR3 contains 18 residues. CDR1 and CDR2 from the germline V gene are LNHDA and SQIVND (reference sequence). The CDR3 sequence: CASSIGGHDRGLNTEAFF. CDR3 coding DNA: TGTGCCAGTAGTATAGGGGGGCATGACAGGGGGCTGAACACTGAAGCTTTCTTT.

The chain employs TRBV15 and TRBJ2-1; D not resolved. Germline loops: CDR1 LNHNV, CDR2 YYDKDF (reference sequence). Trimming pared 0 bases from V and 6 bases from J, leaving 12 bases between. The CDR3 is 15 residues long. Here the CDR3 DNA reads TGTGCCACCAGCAGAGATCGGCTAAATCTCAATGAGCAGTTCTTC. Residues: CATSRDRLNLNEQFF.

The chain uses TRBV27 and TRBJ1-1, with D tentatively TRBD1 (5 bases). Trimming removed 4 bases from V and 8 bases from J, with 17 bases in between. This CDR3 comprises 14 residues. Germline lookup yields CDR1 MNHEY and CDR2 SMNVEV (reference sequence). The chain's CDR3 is CASSYGAGGVEAFF. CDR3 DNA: TGTGCCAGCAGTTACGGGGCCGGTGGGGTAGAAGCTTTCTTT.

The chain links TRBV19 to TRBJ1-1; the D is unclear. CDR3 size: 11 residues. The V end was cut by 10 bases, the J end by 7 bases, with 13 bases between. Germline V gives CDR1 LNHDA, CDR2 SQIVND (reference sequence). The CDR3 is CATVNVGEAFF. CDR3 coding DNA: TGTGCCACCGTTAACGTCGGTGAAGCTTTCTTT.

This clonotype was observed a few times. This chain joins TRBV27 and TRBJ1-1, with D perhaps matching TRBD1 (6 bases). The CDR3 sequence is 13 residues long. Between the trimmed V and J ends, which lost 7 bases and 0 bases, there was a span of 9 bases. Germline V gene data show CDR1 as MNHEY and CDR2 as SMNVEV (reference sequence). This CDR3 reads CASKGQMNTEAFF. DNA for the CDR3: TGTGCCAGCAAAGGACAGATGAACACTGAAGCTTTCTTT.

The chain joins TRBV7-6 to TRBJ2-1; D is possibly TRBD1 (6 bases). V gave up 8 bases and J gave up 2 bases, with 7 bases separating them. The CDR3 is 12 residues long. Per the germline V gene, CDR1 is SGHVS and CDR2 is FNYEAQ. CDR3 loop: CASQGPYNEQFF. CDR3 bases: TGTGCCAGCCAGGGGCCCTACAATGAGCAGTTCTTC.

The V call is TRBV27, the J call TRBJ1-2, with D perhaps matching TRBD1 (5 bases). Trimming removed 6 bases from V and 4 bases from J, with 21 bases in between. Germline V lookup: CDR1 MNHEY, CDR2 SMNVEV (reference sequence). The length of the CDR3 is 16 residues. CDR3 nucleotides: TGTGCCAGCAGCAACTCTCGGGACGGCTGGCCCTATGGCTACACCTTC. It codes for CASSNSRDGWPYGYTF.

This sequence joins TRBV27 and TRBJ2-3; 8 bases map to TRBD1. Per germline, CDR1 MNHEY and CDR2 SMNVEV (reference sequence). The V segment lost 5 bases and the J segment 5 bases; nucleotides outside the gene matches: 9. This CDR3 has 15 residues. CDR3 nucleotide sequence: TGTGCCAGCAGTGCTAGGGACAGGACCTTAGATACGCAGTATTTT. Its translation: CASSARDRTLDTQYF.

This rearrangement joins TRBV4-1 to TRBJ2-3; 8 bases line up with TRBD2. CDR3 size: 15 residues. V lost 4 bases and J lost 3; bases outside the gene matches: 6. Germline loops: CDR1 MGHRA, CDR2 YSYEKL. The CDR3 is CASSPGGAGTDTQYF. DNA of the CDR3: TGCGCCAGCAGCCCGGGGGGGGCCGGGACAGATACGCAGTATTTT.

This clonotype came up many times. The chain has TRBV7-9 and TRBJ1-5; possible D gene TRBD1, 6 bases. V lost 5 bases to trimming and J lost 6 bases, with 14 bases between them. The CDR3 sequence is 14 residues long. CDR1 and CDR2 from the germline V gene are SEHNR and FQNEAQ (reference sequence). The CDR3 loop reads CASSVGGASQPQHF. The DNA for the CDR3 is TGTGCCAGCAGCGTAGGGGGGGCTAGTCAGCCCCAGCATTTT.

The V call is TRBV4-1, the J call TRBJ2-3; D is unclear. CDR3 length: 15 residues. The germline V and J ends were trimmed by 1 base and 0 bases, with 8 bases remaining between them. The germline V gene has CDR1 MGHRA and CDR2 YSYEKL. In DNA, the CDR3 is TGCGCCAGCAGCCAAGTTACACCTAGCACAGATACGCAGTATTTT. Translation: CASSQVTPSTDTQYF.

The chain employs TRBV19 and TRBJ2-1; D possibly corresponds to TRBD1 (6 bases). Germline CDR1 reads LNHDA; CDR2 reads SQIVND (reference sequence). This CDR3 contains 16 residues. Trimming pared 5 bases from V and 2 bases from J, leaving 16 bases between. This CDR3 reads CASSPFAGDTYNEQFF. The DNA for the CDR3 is TGTGCCAGTAGTCCTTTTGCTGGGGACACCTACAATGAGCAGTTCTTC.

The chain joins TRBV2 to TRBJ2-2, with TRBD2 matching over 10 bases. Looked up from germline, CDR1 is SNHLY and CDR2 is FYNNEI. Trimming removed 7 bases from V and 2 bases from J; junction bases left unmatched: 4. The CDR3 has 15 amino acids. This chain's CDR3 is CASIKRGGNTGELFF. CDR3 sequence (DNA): TGTGCCAGCATAAAGCGGGGGGGAAACACCGGGGAGCTGTTTTTT.

As DNA, the CDR3 is TGTGCCAGCAGCTTCGGGTGGAACGCCTACAATGAGCAGTTCTTC. Translated: CASSFGWNAYNEQFF. V is TRBV5-4 and J is TRBJ2-1; D remains unclear. The V end was cut by 2 bases, the J end by 2 bases, with 11 bases between. From germline, CDR1 is SGHNT and CDR2 YYREEE (reference sequence). The CDR3 totals 15 residues.

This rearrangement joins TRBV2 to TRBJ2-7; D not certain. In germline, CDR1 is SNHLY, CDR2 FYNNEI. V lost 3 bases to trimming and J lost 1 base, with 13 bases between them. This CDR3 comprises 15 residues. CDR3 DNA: TGTGCCAGCAGTGATAGGGCGGATTTTTCCTACGAGCAGTACGTC. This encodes CASSDRADFSYEQYV.

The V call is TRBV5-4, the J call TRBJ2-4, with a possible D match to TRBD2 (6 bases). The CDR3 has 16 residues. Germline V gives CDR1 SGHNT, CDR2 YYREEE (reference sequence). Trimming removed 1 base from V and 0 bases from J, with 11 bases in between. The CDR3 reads CASSLPRDLAKNIQYF. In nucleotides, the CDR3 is TGTGCCAGCAGCTTGCCCCGGGACTTAGCCAAAAACATTCAGTACTTC.

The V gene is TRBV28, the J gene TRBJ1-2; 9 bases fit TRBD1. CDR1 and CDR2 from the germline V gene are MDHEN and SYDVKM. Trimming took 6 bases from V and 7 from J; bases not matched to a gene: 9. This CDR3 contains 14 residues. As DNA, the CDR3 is TGTGCCAGCAGCAGAGAACAGGGGGCGGCTGGCTACACCTTC. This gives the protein CASSREQGAAGYTF.

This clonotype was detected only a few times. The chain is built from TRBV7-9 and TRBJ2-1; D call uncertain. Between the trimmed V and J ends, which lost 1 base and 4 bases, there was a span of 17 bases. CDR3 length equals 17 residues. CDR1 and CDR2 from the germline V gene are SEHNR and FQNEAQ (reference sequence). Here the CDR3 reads CASSLEIRASIYNEQFF. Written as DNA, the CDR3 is TGTGCCAGCAGCTTAGAGATTCGAGCCTCGATATACAATGAGCAGTTCTTC. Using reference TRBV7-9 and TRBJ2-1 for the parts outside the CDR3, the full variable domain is DTGVSQNPRHKITKRGQNVTFRCDPISEHNRLYWYRQTLGQGPEFLTYFQNEAQLEKSRLLSDRFSAERPKGSFSTLEIQRTEQGDSAMYLCASSLEIRASIYNEQFFGPGTRLTVL.

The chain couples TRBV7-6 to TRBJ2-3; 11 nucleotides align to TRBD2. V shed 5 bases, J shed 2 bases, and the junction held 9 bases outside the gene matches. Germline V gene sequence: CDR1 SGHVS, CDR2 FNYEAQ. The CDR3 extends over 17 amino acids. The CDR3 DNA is TGTGCCAGCAGCCCTCGGGCTAGCGGGGGGTTCACAGATACGCAGTATTTT. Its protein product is CASSPRASGGFTDTQYF.

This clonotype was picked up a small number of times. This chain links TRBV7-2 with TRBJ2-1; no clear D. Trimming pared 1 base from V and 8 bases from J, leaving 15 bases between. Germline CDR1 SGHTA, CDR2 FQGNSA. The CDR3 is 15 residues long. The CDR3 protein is CASSLVLRPGDEQFF. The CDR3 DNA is TGTGCCAGCAGCTTAGTGCTAAGGCCGGGCGATGAGCAGTTCTTC.

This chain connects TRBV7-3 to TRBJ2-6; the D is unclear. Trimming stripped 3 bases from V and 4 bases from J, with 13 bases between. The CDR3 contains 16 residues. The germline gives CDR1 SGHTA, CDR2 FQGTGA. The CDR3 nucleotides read TGTGCCAGCAGCTTTACGGACGGGCGGGGGGCCAACGTCCTGACTTTC. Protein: CASSFTDGRGANVLTF.

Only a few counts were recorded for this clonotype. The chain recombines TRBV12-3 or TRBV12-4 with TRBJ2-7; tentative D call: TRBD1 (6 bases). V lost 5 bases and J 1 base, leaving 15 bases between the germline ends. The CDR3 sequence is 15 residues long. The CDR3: CASSLGQGPSYEQYV. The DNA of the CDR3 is TGTGCCAGCAGTCTGGGGCAGGGGCCTTCCTACGAGCAGTACGTC.

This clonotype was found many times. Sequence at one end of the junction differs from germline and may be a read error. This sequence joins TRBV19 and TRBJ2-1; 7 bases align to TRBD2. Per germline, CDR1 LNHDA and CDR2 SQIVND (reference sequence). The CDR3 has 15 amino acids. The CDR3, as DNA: TGTGCAAGTAGGGTTACGGGGGGTTCCTACAATGAGCAGTTCTTC. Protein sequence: CASRVTGGSYNEQFF.

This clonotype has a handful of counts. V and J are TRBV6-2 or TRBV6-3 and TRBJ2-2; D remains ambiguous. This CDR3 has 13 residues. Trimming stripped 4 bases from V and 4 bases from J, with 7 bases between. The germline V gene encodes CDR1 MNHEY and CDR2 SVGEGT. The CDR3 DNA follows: TGTGCCAGCAGTTGGACGCTCACCGGGGAGCTGTTTTTT. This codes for CASSWTLTGELFF.

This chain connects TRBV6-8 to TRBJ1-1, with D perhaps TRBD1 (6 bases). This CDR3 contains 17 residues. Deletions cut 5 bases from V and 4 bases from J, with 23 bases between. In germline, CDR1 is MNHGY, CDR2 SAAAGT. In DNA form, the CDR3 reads TGTGCCAGCAGTCCCGGGACATGGGGCTCAGGGATCACTGAAGCTTTCTTT. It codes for CASSPGTWGSGITEAFF.

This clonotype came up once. The CDR3 region is CASSDSEGGINEKLFF. CDR3 DNA sequence: TGTGCCAGCAGTGACTCTGAAGGGGGAATTAATGAAAAACTGTTTTTT. This chain joins TRBV25-1 and TRBJ1-4, with a weak D call TRBD1 (6 bases). Trimming pared 3 bases from V and 4 bases from J, leaving 15 bases between. Germline lookup yields CDR1 MGHDK and CDR2 SYGVNS. This CDR3 has 16 residues. Full variable domain (rest looked up from reference TRBV25-1 and TRBJ1-4): EADIYQTPRYLVIGTGKKITLECSQTMGHDKMYWYQQDPGMELHLIHYSYGVNSTEKGDLSSESTVSRIRTEHFPLTLESARPSHTSQYLCASSDSEGGINEKLFFGSGTQLSVL.